Following are 12 T cell receptor beta chains from one sample sequenced in a study of blood T cell repertoires in COVID-19. Measured with immunoSEQ multiplex PCR; TCRdb has only the in-frame clones, and not every one. The data contain approximately 220,000 clones, 86% of them singletons. Source material: PBMCs or T cells enriched from blood (not recorded which). The receptors derive from a woman between 40 and 50 years old with acute COVID-19.

The rearrangement links TRBV7-9 to TRBJ1-2; unclear D gene. The V gene's germline CDR1 is SEHNR and CDR2 FQNEAQ (reference sequence). This CDR3 is 14 amino acids long. Trimming pared 7 bases from V and 1 base from J, leaving 13 bases between. Written as DNA, the CDR3 is TGTGCCAGCAAAACACTCCAGGATAACTATGGCTACACCTTC. It translates to CASKTLQDNYGYTF.

The V gene is TRBV5-8, the J gene TRBJ1-5; weak D call: TRBD1 (5 bases). The CDR3 is 15 amino acids. V lost 4 bases to trimming and J lost 6 bases, with 17 bases between them. The germline V gene has CDR1 SGHTS and CDR2 YDEGEE. Written as DNA, the CDR3 is TGTGCCAGCAGCCCGGACACCATCCTGGGTCAGCCCCAGCATTTT. It codes for CASSPDTILGQPQHF.

J is TRBJ1-5 and V is TRBV29-1; 12 nucleotides align to TRBD1. This CDR3 is built from 14 residues. Unmatched junction bases numbered 7, after V lost 6 bases and J lost 7 bases. Per the germline V gene, CDR1 is SQVTM and CDR2 is ANQGSEA. CDR3 bases: TGCAGCGTAGAGGGACAGGGGGCTGGACAGCCCCAGCATTTT. This codes for CSVEGQGAGQPQHF.

The chain has TRBV3-1 (or the pseudogene TRBV3-2) and TRBJ1-3; TRBD1 matches at 8 bases. The V segment lost 1 base and the J segment 8 bases; nucleotides outside the gene matches: 7. CDR3 length equals 15 residues. The germline gives CDR1 LGHDT, CDR2 YNNKEL (reference sequence). CDR3 in amino acids: CASSQAYSQGDTIYF. The CDR3, as DNA: TGTGCCAGCAGCCAAGCCTATTCACAGGGGGACACCATATATTTT.

The chain uses TRBV28 and TRBJ1-4; 7 positions match TRBD1. The CDR3 consists of 15 residues. V gave up 4 bases and J gave up 5 bases; unmatched junction bases: 7. Germline CDR1 MDHEN, CDR2 SYDVKM. CDR3 region: CASSYRQGRNEKLFF. CDR3 nucleotide sequence: TGTGCCAGCAGTTACAGACAGGGACGGAATGAAAAACTGTTTTTT.

The rearrangement uses TRBV28 and TRBJ2-3, with 15 bases identical to TRBD2. CDR3 length: 17 amino acids. Germline assignment: CDR1 MDHEN and CDR2 SYDVKM. V shed 5 bases, J shed 5 bases, and the junction held 8 bases outside the gene matches. CDR3 in amino acids: CASSPPGLAGGGDTQYF. CDR3 in DNA: TGTGCCAGCAGTCCTCCGGGACTAGCGGGAGGAGGAGATACGCAGTATTTT.

This clone was found a few times. The J gene is TRBJ2-5, the V gene TRBV7-9, with D possibly matching TRBD2 (6 bases). This CDR3 has 14 residues. Trimming left V 4 bases short and J 5 bases short, with 14 bases between. Germline CDR1 is SEHNR and CDR2 is FQNEAQ (reference sequence). In DNA form, the CDR3 reads TGTGCCAGCAGCTCCCGGGACTTTGATGAGACCCAGTACTTC. Translated, it gives CASSSRDFDETQYF.

J is TRBJ2-7 and V is TRBV28; 8 nucleotides agree with TRBD2. CDR3 length: 14 residues. CDR1 is MDHEN and CDR2 is SYDVKM in the germline V gene. Unmatched junction bases numbered 8, after V lost 4 bases and J lost 6 bases. The CDR3 region has the DNA TGTGCCAGCAGTTCGGGAGGGGAAAATGGCGAGCAGTACTTC. It codes for CASSSGGENGEQYF. The full variable domain, completed using reference TRBV28 and TRBJ2-7, is DVKVTQSSRYLVKRTGEKVFLECVQDMDHENMFWYRQDPGLGLRLIYFSYDVKMKEKGDIPEGYSVSREKKERFSLILESASTNQTSMYLCASSSGGENGEQYFGPGTRLTVT.

V usage is TRBV15 and J usage is TRBJ1-2; TRBD1 might be the D (6 bases). Trimming shortened V by 5 bases and J by 4 bases, and 17 bases separated the two germline ends. Germline values: CDR1 LNHNV, CDR2 YYDKDF (reference sequence). CDR3 length: 15 amino acids. The CDR3 nucleotides are TGTGCCACCAGCTTAACGAACAGGGATGGCTATGGCTACACCTTC. It codes for CATSLTNRDGYGYTF.

CDR3 region: CASSNPSGRVGEQYF. The DNA of the CDR3 is TGTGCCAGCAGCAACCCTAGCGGGAGAGTGGGCGAGCAGTACTTC. V usage is TRBV7-2 and J usage is TRBJ2-7, with 10 bases aligning to TRBD2. Germline-derived CDR1 and CDR2 are SGHTA and FQGNSA. Trimming at V came to 5 bases and at J to 6 bases, leaving 10 bases not matched to a gene. The CDR3 runs to 15 residues.

This clone was seen only once. The V call is TRBV15, the J call TRBJ1-4, with D tentatively TRBD1 (5 bases). This CDR3 is built from 15 residues. V lost 0 bases and J 5 bases, leaving 10 bases between the germline ends. The V gene's germline CDR1 is LNHNV and CDR2 YYDKDF (reference sequence). For the CDR3, the DNA is TGTGCCACCAGCAGAGATTACGGGGGGAATGAAAAACTGTTTTTT. Amino acids: CATSRDYGGNEKLFF. The full variable domain, completed using reference TRBV15 and TRBJ1-4, is DAMVIQNPRYQVTQFGKPVTLSCSQTLNHNVMYWYQQKSSQAPKLLFHYYDKDFNNEADTPDNFQSRRPNTSFCFLDIRSPGLGDTAMYLCATSRDYGGNEKLFFGSGTQLSVL.

The V and J genes are TRBV6-5 and TRBJ2-7, with 8 bases matching TRBD2. The CDR3 extends over 15 amino acids. The ends lost 10 bases at V and 3 bases at J; junction bases unmatched: 14. In germline, CDR1 is MNHEY, CDR2 SVGAGI. The CDR3 DNA follows: TGTGCCACCAACCGGGGGGGAGTCAAGTACTACGAGCAGTACTTC. This encodes CATNRGGVKYYEQYF.